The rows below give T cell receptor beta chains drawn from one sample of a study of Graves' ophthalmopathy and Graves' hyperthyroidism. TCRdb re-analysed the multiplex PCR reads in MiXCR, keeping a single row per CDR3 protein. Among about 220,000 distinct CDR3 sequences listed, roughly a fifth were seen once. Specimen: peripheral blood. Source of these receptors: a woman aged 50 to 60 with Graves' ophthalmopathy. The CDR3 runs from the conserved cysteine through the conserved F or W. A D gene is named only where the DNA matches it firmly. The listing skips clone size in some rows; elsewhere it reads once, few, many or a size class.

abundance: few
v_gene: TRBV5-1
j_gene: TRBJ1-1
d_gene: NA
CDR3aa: CASSLWGATEAFF
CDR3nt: TGCGCCAGCAGCTTGTGGGGGGCAACTGAAGCTTTCTTT

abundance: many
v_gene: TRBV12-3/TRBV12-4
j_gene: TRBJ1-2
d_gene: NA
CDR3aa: CASSTGIGANYGYTF
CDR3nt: TGTGCCAGCAGCACGGGAATCGGAGCTAACTATGGCTACACCTTC

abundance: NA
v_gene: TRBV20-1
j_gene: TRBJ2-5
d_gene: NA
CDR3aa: CSPRSPAETQYF
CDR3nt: TGCAGCCCCCGGAGTCCTGCAGAGACCCAGTACTTC

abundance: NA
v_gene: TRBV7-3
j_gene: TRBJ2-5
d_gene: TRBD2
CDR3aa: CASSETSGQGETQYF
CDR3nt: TGTGCCAGCAGCGAAACTAGCGGTCAGGGGGAGACCCAGTACTTC

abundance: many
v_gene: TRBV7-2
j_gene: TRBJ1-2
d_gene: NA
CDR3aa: CASSLTRATKYGYTF
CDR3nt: TGTGCCAGCAGCTTAACAAGGGCCACGAAGTATGGCTACACCTTC

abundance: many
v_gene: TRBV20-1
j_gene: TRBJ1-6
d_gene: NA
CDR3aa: CSARSQGVSNSPLHF
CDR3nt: TGCAGTGCTAGATCTCAAGGAGTTTCGAATTCACCCCTCCACTTT

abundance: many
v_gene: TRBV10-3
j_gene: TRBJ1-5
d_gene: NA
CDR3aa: CAIGQFNQPQHF
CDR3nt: TGTGCCATCGGGCAGTTCAATCAGCCCCAGCATTTT

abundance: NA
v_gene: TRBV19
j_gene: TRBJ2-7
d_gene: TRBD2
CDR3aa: CASSPWTSGNNEQYF
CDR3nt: TGTGCCAGTAGCCCCTGGACTAGCGGGAACAACGAGCAGTACTTC

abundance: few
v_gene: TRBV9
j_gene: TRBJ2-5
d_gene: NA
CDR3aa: CASSVDSGAGETQYF
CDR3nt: TGTGCCAGCAGCGTCGACAGTGGGGCCGGAGAGACCCAGTACTTC

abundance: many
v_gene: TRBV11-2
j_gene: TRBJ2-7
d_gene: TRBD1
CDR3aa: CASSSGQAHEQYF
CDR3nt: TGTGCCAGCAGCTCCGGACAGGCCCACGAGCAGTACTTC

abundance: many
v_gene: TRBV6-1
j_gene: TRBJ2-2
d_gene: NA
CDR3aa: CASSGRGAGELFF
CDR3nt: TGTGCCAGCAGTGGACGAGGGGCCGGGGAGCTGTTTTTT

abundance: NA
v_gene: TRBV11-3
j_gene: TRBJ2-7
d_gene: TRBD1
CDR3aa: CASSFEYRQGSTYEQYF
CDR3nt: TGTGCCAGCAGCTTCGAATACCGACAGGGGTCCACCTACGAGCAGTACTTC

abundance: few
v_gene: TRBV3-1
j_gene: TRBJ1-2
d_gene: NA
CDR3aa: CASSQAIGALFDYTF
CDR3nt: TGTGCCAGCAGCCAAGCTATAGGGGCGCTTTTTGACTACACCTTC

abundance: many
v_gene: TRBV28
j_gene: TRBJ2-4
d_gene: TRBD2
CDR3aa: CASNSRGGRGYIQYF
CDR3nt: TGTGCCAGCAACTCACGGGGAGGGCGGGGGTACATTCAGTACTTC

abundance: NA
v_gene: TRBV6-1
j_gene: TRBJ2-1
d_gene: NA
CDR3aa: CASSPHTGQFNNEQFF
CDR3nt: TGTGCCAGCAGTCCACATACCGGACAGTTCAACAATGAGCAGTTCTTC

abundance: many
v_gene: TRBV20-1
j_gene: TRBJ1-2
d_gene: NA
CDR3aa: CSASPWQAPYYGYTF
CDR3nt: TGCAGTGCTTCTCCATGGCAGGCCCCCTACTATGGCTACACCTTC

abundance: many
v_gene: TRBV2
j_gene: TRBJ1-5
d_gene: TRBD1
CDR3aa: CASSEGDSHNQPQHF
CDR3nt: TGTGCCAGCAGTGAAGGGGACAGCCATAATCAGCCCCAGCATTTT

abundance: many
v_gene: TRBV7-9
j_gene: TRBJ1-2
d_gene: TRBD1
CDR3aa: CASSDQGDGGYTF
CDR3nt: TGTGCCAGCAGCGACCAGGGGGATGGTGGCTACACCTTC

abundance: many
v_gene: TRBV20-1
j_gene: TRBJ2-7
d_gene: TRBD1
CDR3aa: CSARIPGQGAYEQYF
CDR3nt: TGCAGTGCTCGGATTCCGGGACAGGGGGCTTACGAGCAGTACTTC

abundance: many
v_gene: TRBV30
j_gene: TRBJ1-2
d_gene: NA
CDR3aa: CAHGGPNYGYTF
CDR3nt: TGTGCCCATGGGGGCCCTAACTATGGCTACACCTTC

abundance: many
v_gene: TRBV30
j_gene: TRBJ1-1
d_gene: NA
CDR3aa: CAWNNRVDGEAFF
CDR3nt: TGTGCCTGGAACAACAGGGTTGACGGTGAAGCTTTCTTT

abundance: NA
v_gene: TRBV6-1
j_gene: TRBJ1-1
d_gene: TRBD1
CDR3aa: CASSVTGSSTEAFF
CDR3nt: TGTGCCAGCAGCGTGACAGGGTCCAGCACTGAAGCTTTCTTT

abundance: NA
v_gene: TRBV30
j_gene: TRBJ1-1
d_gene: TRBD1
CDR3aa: CAWDRQGNTEAFF
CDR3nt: TGTGCCTGGGACCGACAGGGGAACACTGAAGCTTTCTTT

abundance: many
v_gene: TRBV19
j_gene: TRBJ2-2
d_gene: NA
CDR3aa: CASSIQGQNTGELFF
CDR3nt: TGTGCCAGTAGTATCCAGGGCCAGAACACCGGGGAGCTGTTTTTT

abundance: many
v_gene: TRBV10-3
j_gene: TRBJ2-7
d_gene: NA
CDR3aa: CAIKDSYEQYF
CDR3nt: TGTGCCATCAAGGACAGCTACGAGCAGTACTTC

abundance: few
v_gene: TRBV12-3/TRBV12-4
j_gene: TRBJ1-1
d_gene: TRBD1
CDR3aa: CASLGQANTEAFF
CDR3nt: TGTGCCAGCCTCGGACAGGCGAACACTGAAGCTTTCTTT

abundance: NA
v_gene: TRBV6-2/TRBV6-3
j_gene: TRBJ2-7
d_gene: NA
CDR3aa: CASTPDAYEQYF
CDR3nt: TGTGCCAGCACCCCCGACGCATACGAGCAGTACTTC